This T cell receptor beta chain emerged from a study of a mutant IDH1 vaccine in newly diagnosed glioma. Study as a whole: Before enrollment, the patients had been treated with radiotherapy alone, temozolomide alone, or both together. Most of them had received both.

Sequencing was performed with immunoSEQ multiplex PCR; in TCRdb, only in-frame clones are kept and a portion is missing. Among approximately 80,000 clones listed, about 91% were seen once. On this clone itself: Its antigen remains unknown.

Time point in this sample: week 5, during vaccination. Each dose delivered 300 ug of mutant IDH1 20-mer peptide subcutaneously with imiquimod. The astrocytomas were IDH1-mutant, ATRX-negative, and WHO grade 3 or 4. CDR1 and CDR2 (germline): SNHLY, FYNNEI. J gave up 5 bases and V 5 bases, and 3 bases lay outside the gene matches. There are 13 residues in the CDR3. This receptor was identified in a woman aged 50 to 65 with glioma. Source: PBMCs, taken from a glioma patient whose treatment included an IDH1 peptide vaccine. The chain combines TRBV2 with TRBJ2-1; 7 bases are shared with TRBD1. CDR3 loop: CASSPDRDNEQFF. The CDR3 nucleotides are TGTGCCAGCAGTCCTGACAGGGACAATGAGCAGTTCTTC.